The rows below give T cell receptor beta chains drawn from one sample of a study of somatic mutations in cytotoxic T cells in rheumatoid arthritis. Profiled with immunoSEQ multiplex PCR; TCRdb holds only in-frame clones, not every one. This table holds 3,000 to 3,500 clones, 75% to 90% found once. Material: CD8+ T cells sorted from blood. These receptors were collected from a man in his fifties or sixties with rheumatoid arthritis. The CDR3 runs from the conserved cysteine through the conserved F or W. A D gene is named only where the DNA matches it firmly. Clone size is not always given. Where it is, it says once, few, many or a class for expanded clones.

CASSLELAETQYF,TGTGCCAGCAGCTTAGAACTAGCGGAGACCCAGTACTTC,TRBJ2-5,TRBD2,NA,TRBV7-7
CASSLSPTYSNQPQHF,TGTGCCAGCAGTTTATCACCCACCTATAGCAATCAGCCCCAGCATTTT,TRBJ1-5,NA,once,TRBV28
CASSVESVKETQYF,TGTGCCAGCAGCGTAGAGTCAGTGAAGGAGACCCAGTACTTC,TRBJ2-5,NA,NA,TRBV9
CASSETGGGGPQETQYF,TGTGCCAGCAGTGAAACAGGGGGAGGTGGCCCCCAAGAGACCCAGTACTTC,TRBJ2-5,TRBD1,NA,TRBV6-1
CASQPGKPEAFF,TGTGCCAGCCAGCCGGGGAAACCTGAAGCTTTCTTT,TRBJ1-1,NA,NA,TRBV6-1
CASSNTGGGYEQYF,TGTGCCAGCAGCAACACAGGGGGCGGGTACGAGCAGTACTTC,TRBJ2-7,TRBD1,NA,TRBV7-9
CASSLVGGVENQPQHF,TGTGCCAGCAGCTTAGTAGGAGGGGTCGAGAATCAGCCCCAGCATTTT,TRBJ1-5,NA,NA,TRBV7-6
CAWDRGPGANVLTF,TGTGCCTGGGACAGGGGGCCAGGGGCCAACGTCCTGACTTTC,TRBJ2-6,TRBD1,NA,TRBV30
CSARLTGELFF,TGCAGTGCTAGATTAACCGGGGAGCTGTTTTTT,TRBJ2-2,NA,NA,TRBV20-1
CASSLSSGRAGGEQFF,TGCGCCAGCAGCTTGTCTAGCGGGAGGGCCGGGGGTGAGCAGTTCTTC,TRBJ2-1,TRBD2,NA,TRBV5-1
CASSQDHAGLAYF,TGTGCCAGCAGCCAAGATCACGCGGGACTAGCCTACTTC,TRBJ2-7,TRBD2,NA,TRBV4-2
CASSRQGVVGETQYF,TGTGCCAGCAGCCGGCAGGGCGTTGTTGGAGAGACCCAGTACTTC,TRBJ2-5,NA,NA,TRBV11-3
CASSFAGTFWAGELFF,TGTGCCAGCAGCTTCGCCGGGACTTTTTGGGCCGGGGAGCTGTTTTTT,TRBJ2-2,NA,NA,TRBV11-2
CASSSCRGGAGELFF,TGTGCCAGCAGCTCGTGCCGAGGAGGGGCTGGGGAGCTGTTTTTT,TRBJ2-2,NA,NA,TRBV13
CASGGGDYNEQFF,TGTGCCAGCGGCGGGGGGGATTACAATGAGCAGTTCTTC,TRBJ2-1,TRBD2,NA,TRBV6-4
CASSLLGGLGVNYGYTF,TGTGCCAGCAGTTTACTGGGGGGGTTAGGAGTGAACTATGGCTACACCTTC,TRBJ1-2,NA,few,TRBV27
CASSELPHKGNTIYF,TGTGCCAGCAGTGAACTCCCTCACAAGGGAAACACCATATATTTT,TRBJ1-3,NA,NA,TRBV6-1
CASSDGTSTGELFF,TGTGCCAGCAGTGACGGGACTAGCACCGGGGAGCTGTTTTTT,TRBJ2-2,TRBD2,large,TRBV6-4
CASSPTYREGELFF,TGTGCCAGCAGTCCGACCTACAGGGAAGGGGAGCTGTTTTTT,TRBJ2-2,NA,NA,TRBV27
CASSPQAGVTDTQYF,TGTGCCAGCAGCCCACAGGCAGGGGTAACAGATACGCAGTATTTT,TRBJ2-3,NA,NA,TRBV7-3
CAWRHTESGGWYGYTF,TGTGCCTGGAGACATACCGAGTCGGGGGGTTGGTATGGCTACACCTTC,TRBJ1-2,NA,NA,TRBV30
CASSGEAGGYNEQFF,TGTGCCAGCAGTGGAGAGGCGGGAGGGTACAATGAGCAGTTCTTC,TRBJ2-1,TRBD2,NA,TRBV6-1
CASSSPAASGYNEQFF,TGTGCCAGCAGTTCCCCGGCGGCTAGCGGGTACAATGAGCAGTTCTTC,TRBJ2-1,TRBD2,NA,TRBV6-5
CASSKRGGWHSYEQYF,TGTGCCAGCAGCAAGAGGGGAGGGTGGCACTCCTACGAGCAGTACTTC,TRBJ2-7,TRBD2,hyperexpanded,TRBV7-9
CASSETSGRGYGELFF,TGCGCCAGCAGCGAGACTAGCGGGAGAGGATACGGGGAGCTGTTTTTT,TRBJ2-2,TRBD2,NA,TRBV5-1
CASKAEGLPTDTQYF,TGTGCCAGCAAGGCAGAGGGACTGCCGACCGATACGCAGTATTTT,TRBJ2-3,NA,once,TRBV25-1